Following are 11 T cell receptor beta chains from one sample sequenced in a study of beta chain features in type 1 diabetes. As every portion of the isolated RNA was reverse transcribed, the sequencing read expressed TCRB transcripts. Here immunoSEQ multiplex PCR was the method, and the copy in TCRdb shows in-frame clones only, minus some. The table lists a few hundred thousand clones, approximately 10% of them singletons, with roughly 1.3% in the top ten. Sequencing was done on a sample of central memory CD4+ T cells from blood. The source is a man in his late teens or twenties in good health.

The chain has TRBV4-3 and TRBJ2-7; possibly TRBD1 for D (6 bases). Trimming left V 1 base short and J 4 bases short, with 20 bases between. Germline V gene lookup returns CDR1 LGHNA and CDR2 YSLEER. The CDR3 consists of 17 residues. The CDR3 DNA follows: TGCGCCAGCAGCCAAGGGATAATAGGGCAGGGGATTTACGAGCAGTACTTC. Translated: CASSQGIIGQGIYEQYF.

This clone was recorded a few times. The chain recombines TRBV27 with TRBJ2-3; 9 bases align to TRBD2. The V gene's germline CDR1 is MNHEY and CDR2 SMNVEV (reference sequence). The CDR3 runs to 17 residues. V trimming: 8 bases; J trimming: 4 bases; junction bases outside the gene matches: 16. In nucleotides, the CDR3 is TGTGCCAGCCCCCTCCCCCCTTGTCTAGCGGGATCAGATACGCAGTATTTT. Residues: CASPLPPCLAGSDTQYF.

Comments on this clone: The same CDR3 is also encoded by other DNA sequences in this sample. The genes are TRBV28 and TRBJ1-2; D unresolved. CDR3 length: 12 amino acids. Germline assignment: CDR1 MDHEN and CDR2 SYDVKM. V dropped 2 bases and J dropped 4 bases, with 5 bases sitting between them. The CDR3 bases are TGTGCCAGCAGTTTAGGCGGCTATGGCTACACCTTC. Translation gives CASSLGGYGYTF.

This clone was found a few times. The genes are TRBV7-2 and TRBJ2-7, with 8 bases identical to TRBD1. Germline CDR1 is SGHTA and CDR2 is FQGNSA. The CDR3 extends over 15 amino acids. Trimming removed 4 bases from V and 2 bases from J; junction bases left unmatched: 7. The CDR3 loop reads CASSYRTGNTYEQYF. For the CDR3, the DNA is TGTGCCAGCAGCTACCGGACAGGGAACACCTACGAGCAGTACTTC. Variable domain in full (rest from reference TRBV7-2 and TRBJ2-7): GAGVSQSPSNKVTEKGKDVELRCDPISGHTALYWYRQSLGQGLEFLIYFQGNSAPDKSGLPSDRFSAERTGGSVSTLTIQRTQQEDSAVYLCASSYRTGNTYEQYFGPGTRLTVT.

This clone was seen more than once but under ten times. The chain uses TRBV6-5 and TRBJ2-1; perhaps TRBD2 as D (5 bases). The ends were cut back, 6 bases at V and 10 bases at J, with 16 bases in the middle. From germline, CDR1 is MNHEY and CDR2 SVGAGI. The CDR3 is 13 amino acids. The CDR3 loop reads CASSRWTASEQFF. The CDR3, as DNA: TGTGCCAGCAGCCGTTGGACTGCATCCGAGCAGTTCTTC.

This clone came up a few times. This chain links TRBV30 with TRBJ2-3, with TRBD2 identical over 7 bases. J lost 1 base, V lost 2 bases, and 6 bases had no gene match. This CDR3 is built from 15 residues. Germline V lookup: CDR1 GTSNPN, CDR2 SVGIG (reference sequence). CDR3: CAWSLTSAGTDTQYF. Here the CDR3 DNA reads TGTGCCTGGAGTCTCACTAGCGCGGGCACAGATACGCAGTATTTT. The full variable domain, in which reference TRBV30 and TRBJ2-3 provide the parts outside the CDR3, is SQTIHQWPATLVQPVGSPLSLECTVEGTSNPNLYWYRQAAGRGLQLLFYSVGIGQISSEVPQNLSASRPQDRQFILSSKKLLLSDSGFYLCAWSLTSAGTDTQYFGPGTRLTVL.

This clone was detected ten times or more. The rearrangement links TRBV15 to TRBJ1-3, with a tentative D call TRBD1 (5 bases). Looked up from germline, CDR1 is LNHNV and CDR2 is YYDKDF (reference sequence). The V end lost 0 bases, the J end lost 4 bases, and 10 bases lay between the germline ends. This CDR3 is 15 amino acids long. DNA of the CDR3: TGTGCCACCAGCAGAGACAAGGGGATAGGAAACACCATATATTTT. This translates into CATSRDKGIGNTIYF. Full variable domain (missing parts from reference TRBV15 and TRBJ1-3): DAMVIQNPRYQVTQFGKPVTLSCSQTLNHNVMYWYQQKSSQAPKLLFHYYDKDFNNEADTPDNFQSRRPNTSFCFLDIRSPGLGDTAMYLCATSRDKGIGNTIYFGEGSWLTVV.

The sample holds a few counts of this clone. This sequence joins TRBV29-1 and TRBJ2-1, with 12 bases fitting TRBD2. Looked up from germline, CDR1 is SQVTM and CDR2 is ANQGSEA. After removal of 2 bases from V and 8 bases from J, the junction contained 10 bases not matched to a gene. This CDR3 has 16 amino acids. The DNA of the CDR3 is TGCAGCGTTGAAATCTCTAGCGGGAGGGCCATTGATGAGCAGTTCTTC. Protein sequence: CSVEISSGRAIDEQFF.

The chain has TRBV7-2 and TRBJ2-5; D not certain. CDR1 is SGHTA, CDR2 FQGNSA, per germline. The CDR3 has 11 residues. V was cut by 5 bases and J by 5 bases, with 6 bases left in between. CDR3 DNA sequence: TGTGCCAGCAGCACCTGGGAGACCCAGTACTTC. Translation gives CASSTWETQYF.

The gene calls are TRBV29-1 and TRBJ2-1; D tentatively fits TRBD1 or TRBD2 (7 bases each). Per germline, CDR1 SQVTM and CDR2 ANQGSEA. V was cut by 7 bases and J by 12 bases, with 19 bases left in between. The CDR3 runs 12 residues. CDR3: CSGAEGAGVQFF. CDR3 DNA sequence: TGCAGCGGCGCCGAGGGGGCGGGAGTGCAGTTCTTC.

This rearrangement joins TRBV7-8 to TRBJ2-3, with 7 bases aligning to TRBD1. With V trimmed by 5 bases and J by 3 bases, 8 bases remained unmatched. This CDR3 has 15 amino acids. In germline, CDR1 is SGHVS, CDR2 FQNEAQ. The DNA of the CDR3 is TGTGCCAGCAGCCGGGACAGCCTCAAGACAGATACGCAGTATTTT. It codes for CASSRDSLKTDTQYF.